The TCR beta chain under discussion was sequenced for a study of control samples from healthy donors and cancer patients. This table comes from immunoSEQ multiplex PCR, and its TCRdb copy is limited to in-frame clones, with some not included. The data show around 130,000 clones, roughly 91% seen once. The germline gives CDR1 SNHLY, CDR2 FYNNEI. V gave up 1 base and J gave up 3 bases, with 5 bases separating them. The CDR3 has 13 residues. The sample consisted of PBMCs. The chain employs TRBV2 and TRBJ2-3; D uncertain. The clonotype was recovered from a man aged 45-60 years with head and neck cancer. The CDR3 region has the DNA TGTGCCAGCAGTGAAGAACAGACAGATACGCAGTATTTT. It encodes CASSEEQTDTQYF.